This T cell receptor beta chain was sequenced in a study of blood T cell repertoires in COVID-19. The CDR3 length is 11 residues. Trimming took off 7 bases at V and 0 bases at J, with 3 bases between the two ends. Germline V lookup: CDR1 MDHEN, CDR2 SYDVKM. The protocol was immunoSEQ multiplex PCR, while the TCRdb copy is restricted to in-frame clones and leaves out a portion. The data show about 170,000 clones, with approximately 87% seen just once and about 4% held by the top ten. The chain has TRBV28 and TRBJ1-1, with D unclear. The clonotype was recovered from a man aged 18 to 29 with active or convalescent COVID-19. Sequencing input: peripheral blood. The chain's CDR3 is CASKLNTEAFF. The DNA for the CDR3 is TGTGCCAGCAAGCTGAACACTGAAGCTTTCTTT.